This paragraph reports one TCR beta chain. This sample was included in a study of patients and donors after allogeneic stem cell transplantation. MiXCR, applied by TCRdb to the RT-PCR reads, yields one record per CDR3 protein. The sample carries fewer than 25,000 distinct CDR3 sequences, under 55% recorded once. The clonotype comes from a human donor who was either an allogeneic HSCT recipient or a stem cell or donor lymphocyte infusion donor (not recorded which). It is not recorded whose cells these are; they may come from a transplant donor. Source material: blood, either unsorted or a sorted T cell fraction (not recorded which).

The CDR3 is CASSLGTGQGNYGYTF. Written as DNA, the CDR3 is TGTGCCAGCAGCTTAGGGACGGGACAGGGCAACTATGGCTACACCTTC. The V gene is TRBV7-9, the J gene TRBJ1-2, with 9 bases matching TRBD1. Germline assignment: CDR1 SEHNR and CDR2 FQNEAQ (reference sequence). The J segment lost 2 bases and the V segment lost 1 base, leaving 5 bases of the junction unmatched. The CDR3 is 16 residues long.